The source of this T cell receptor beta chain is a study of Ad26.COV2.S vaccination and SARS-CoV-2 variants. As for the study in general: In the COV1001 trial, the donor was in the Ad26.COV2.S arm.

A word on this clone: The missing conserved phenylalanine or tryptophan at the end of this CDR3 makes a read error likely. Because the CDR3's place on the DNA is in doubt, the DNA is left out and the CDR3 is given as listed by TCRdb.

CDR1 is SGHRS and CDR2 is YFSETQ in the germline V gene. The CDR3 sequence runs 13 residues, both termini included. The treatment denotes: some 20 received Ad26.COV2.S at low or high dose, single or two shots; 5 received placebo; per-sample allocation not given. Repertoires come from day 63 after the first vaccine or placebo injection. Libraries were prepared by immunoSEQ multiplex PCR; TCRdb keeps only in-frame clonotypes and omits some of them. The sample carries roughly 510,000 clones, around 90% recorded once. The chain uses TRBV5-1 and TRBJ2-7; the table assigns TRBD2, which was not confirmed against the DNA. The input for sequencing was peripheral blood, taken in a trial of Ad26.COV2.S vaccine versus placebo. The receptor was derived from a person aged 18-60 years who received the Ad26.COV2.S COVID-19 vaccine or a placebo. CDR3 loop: CASSLAGSGSALD.